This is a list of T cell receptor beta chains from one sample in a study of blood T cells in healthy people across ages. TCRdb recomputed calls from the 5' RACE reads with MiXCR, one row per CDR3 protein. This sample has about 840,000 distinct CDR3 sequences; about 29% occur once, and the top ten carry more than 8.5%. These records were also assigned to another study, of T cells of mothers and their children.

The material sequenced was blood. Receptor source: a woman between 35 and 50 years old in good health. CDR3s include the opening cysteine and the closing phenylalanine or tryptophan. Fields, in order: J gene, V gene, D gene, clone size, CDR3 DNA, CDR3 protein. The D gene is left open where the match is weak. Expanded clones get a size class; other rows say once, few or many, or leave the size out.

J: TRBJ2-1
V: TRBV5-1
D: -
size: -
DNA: TGCGCCAGCAGCTTGGTCCCAGGGGTGAATGAGCAGTTCTTC
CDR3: CASSLVPGVNEQFF

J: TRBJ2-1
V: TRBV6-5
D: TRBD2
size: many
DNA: TGTGCCAGCAGTTACTCAGCGGGGGGCTACAATGAGCAGTTCTTC
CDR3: CASSYSAGGYNEQFF

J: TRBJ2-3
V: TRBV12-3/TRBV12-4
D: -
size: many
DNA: TGTGCCAGCAGCTCCTGGGGGCAAGGAGATACGCAGTATTTT
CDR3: CASSSWGQGDTQYF

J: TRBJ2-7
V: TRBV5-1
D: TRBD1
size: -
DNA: TGCGCCAGCAGCTCTGACAGGGGATTGAACGAGCAGTACTTC
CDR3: CASSSDRGLNEQYF

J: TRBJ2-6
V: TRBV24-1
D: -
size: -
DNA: TGTGCCACCAGTGATCCAAGGACAGAGAGGGGATTTGGGGCCAACGTCCTGACTTTC
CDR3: CATSDPRTERGFGANVLTF

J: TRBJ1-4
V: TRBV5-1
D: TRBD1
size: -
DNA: TGCGCCAGCAGCTTAGGACAGGGGTGGGATGGTGAAAAACTGTTTTTT
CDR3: CASSLGQGWDGEKLFF

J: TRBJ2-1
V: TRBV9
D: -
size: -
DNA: TGTGCCAGCAGCCCCCAAGGGTACGGGAGCTCCTACAATGAGCAGTTCTTC
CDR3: CASSPQGYGSSYNEQFF

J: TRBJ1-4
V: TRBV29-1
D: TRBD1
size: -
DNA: TGCAGCGTGGACTGGGGACAGCCCGAAAAACTGTTTTTT
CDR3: CSVDWGQPEKLFF

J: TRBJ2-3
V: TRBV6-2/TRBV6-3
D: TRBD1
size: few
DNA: TGTGCCAGCAGCCAGACAGGGTATAGCACAGATACGCAGTATTTT
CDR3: CASSQTGYSTDTQYF

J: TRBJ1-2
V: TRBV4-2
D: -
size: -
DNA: TGTGCCAGCAGCCAACTTCAGGGAGACTATGACTACACCTTC
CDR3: CASSQLQGDYDYTF

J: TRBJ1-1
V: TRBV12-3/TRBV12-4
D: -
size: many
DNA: TGTGCCAGCAGTCCCGACAGCATGAACACTGAAGCTTTCTTT
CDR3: CASSPDSMNTEAFF

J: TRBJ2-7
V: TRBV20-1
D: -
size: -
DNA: TGCAGTGCTAGCTTCCAGGGGTACTCCTACGAGCAGTACTTC
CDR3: CSASFQGYSYEQYF

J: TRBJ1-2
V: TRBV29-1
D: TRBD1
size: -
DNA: TGCAGCGTCGAGTATACTGGACAGGGGGCGCGAGGCTACACCTTC
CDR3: CSVEYTGQGARGYTF

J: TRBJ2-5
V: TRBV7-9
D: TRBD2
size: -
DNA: TGTACCAGCAGCCTCAGCCGGGACTACCAAAGGACCCAGTACTTC
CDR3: CTSSLSRDYQRTQYF

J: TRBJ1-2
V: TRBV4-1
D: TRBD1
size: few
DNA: TGCGCCAGCAGCCAGGGTTGGACAGGGGGCGACGGCTACACCTTC
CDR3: CASSQGWTGGDGYTF

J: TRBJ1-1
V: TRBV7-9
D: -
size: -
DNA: TGTGCCAGCAGCCCACCTCCAGAGACTGAAGCTTTCTTT
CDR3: CASSPPPETEAFF

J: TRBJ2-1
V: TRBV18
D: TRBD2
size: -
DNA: TGTGCCAGCTCAACAGCGGGGGGCAGGAATGAGCAGTTCTTC
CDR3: CASSTAGGRNEQFF

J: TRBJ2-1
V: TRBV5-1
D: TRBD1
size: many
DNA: TGCGCCAGCAGCTTAACGGGACAGAAAGTCGATGAGCAGTTCTTC
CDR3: CASSLTGQKVDEQFF